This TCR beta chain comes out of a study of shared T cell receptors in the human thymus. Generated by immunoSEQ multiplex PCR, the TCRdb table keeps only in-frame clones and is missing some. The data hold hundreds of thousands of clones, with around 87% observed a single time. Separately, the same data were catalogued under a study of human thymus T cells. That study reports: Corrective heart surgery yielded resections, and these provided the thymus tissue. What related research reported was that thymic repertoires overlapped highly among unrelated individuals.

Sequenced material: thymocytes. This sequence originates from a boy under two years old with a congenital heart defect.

CDR3 residues: CAGKTGTAGPQHF. The CDR3, as DNA: TGTGCCGGTAAAACAGGGACAGCTGGGCCCCAGCATTTT. The chain uses TRBV28 and TRBJ1-5; 7 bases fit TRBD1. Germline trimming cut 11 bases from V and 9 bases from J; bases unmatched to any gene: 13. The germline V gene encodes CDR1 MDHEN and CDR2 SYDVKM. The length of the CDR3 is 13 residues.